These 15 T cell receptor beta chains came from one sample sequenced in a study of blood T cell repertoires in COVID-19. The repertoire was sequenced with immunoSEQ multiplex PCR; TCRdb's copy has only in-frame clones and lacks some. The profile shows around 250,000 clones, 83% of them singletons. Sequencing was carried out using peripheral blood. These receptors all stem from a man aged 80 or over with acute or convalescent COVID-19.

Here the CDR3 reads CASSPKAGMVGETQYF. In DNA, the CDR3 is TGCGCCAGCAGCCCGAAAGCAGGGATGGTAGGAGAGACCCAGTACTTC. The V gene is TRBV5-1, the J gene TRBJ2-5; D may be TRBD1 (5 bases). V lost 4 bases, J lost 4 bases, and 20 bases lay in between. Germline V lookup: CDR1 SGHRS, CDR2 YFSETQ. The CDR3 has 16 residues. The full variable domain, with the rest looked up from reference TRBV5-1 and TRBJ2-5, is KAGVTQTPRYLIKTRGQQVTLSCSPISGHRSVSWYQQTPGQGLQFLFEYFSETQRNKGNFPGRFSGRQFSNSRSEMNVSTLELGDSALYLCASSPKAGMVGETQYFGPGTRLLVL.

This clone showed up just a few times. This chain connects TRBV7-8 to TRBJ1-5; TRBD1 matches 9 bases. The V gene's germline CDR1 is SGHVS and CDR2 FQNEAQ. V lost 3 bases, J lost 0 bases, and 9 bases stayed unmatched. This CDR3 region has 18 residues. CDR3 region: CASSFRTGDIYSNQPQHF. CDR3 coding DNA: TGTGCCAGCAGCTTCAGGACAGGGGACATTTATAGCAATCAGCCCCAGCATTTT. The whole variable domain, filled in from reference TRBV7-8 and TRBJ1-5, reads GAGVSQSPRYKVAKRGQDVALRCDPISGHVSLFWYQQALGQGPEFLTYFQNEAQLDKSGLPSDRFFAERPEGSVSTLKIQRTQQEDSAVYLCASSFRTGDIYSNQPQHFGDGTRLSIL.

This rearrangement joins TRBV19 to TRBJ1-2; D not resolved. The CDR3 spans 16 residues. In germline, CDR1 is LNHDA, CDR2 SQIVND (reference sequence). The V end was cut by 7 bases, the J end by 8 bases, with 26 bases between. This chain's CDR3 is CASTEAALTPRRGYTF. The CDR3 region has the DNA TGTGCCAGTACCGAGGCGGCCCTGACCCCGAGGAGGGGCTACACCTTC.

This sequence joins TRBV4-1 and TRBJ1-6, with D unclear. In germline, CDR1 is MGHRA, CDR2 YSYEKL. V lost 7 bases and J lost 6, with 25 bases in between. The CDR3 contains 18 residues. The CDR3 protein is CASTPSPPAEEGNSPLHF. The CDR3 region has the DNA TGCGCCAGCACCCCATCCCCCCCCGCGGAGGAAGGTAATTCACCCCTCCACTTT.

V is TRBV10-1 and J is TRBJ2-3, with 7 bases that match TRBD1. CDR3 length: 13 residues. V lost 8 bases, J lost 3 bases, and 5 bases stayed unmatched. Germline V gene data show CDR1 as WNHNN and CDR2 as SYGVQD (reference sequence). The CDR3 nucleotides read TGCGCCAGCTCCAGGGGGATAACAGATACGCAGTATTTT. Translated: CASSRGITDTQYF.

The chain carries TRBV5-1 and TRBJ2-5; TRBD2 aligns across 11 bases. Per the germline V gene, CDR1 is SGHRS and CDR2 is YFSETQ. The CDR3 has 16 residues. V shed 4 bases, J shed 3 bases, and the junction held 8 bases outside the gene matches. CDR3 DNA: TGCGCCAGCAGCGTACTAGCGGGGGCCATTGAAGAGACCCAGTACTTC. This encodes CASSVLAGAIEETQYF.

This sequence joins TRBV5-4 and TRBJ2-2; D remains ambiguous. The V end lost 2 bases, the J end lost 7 bases, and 3 bases lay between the germline ends. Germline V lookup: CDR1 SGHNT, CDR2 YYREEE (reference sequence). The CDR3 spans 11 residues. The CDR3 DNA follows: TGTGCCAGCAGCTTTAACGGGGAGCTGTTTTTT. As protein: CASSFNGELFF. Supplemented by reference TRBV5-4 and TRBJ2-2, the full variable domain reads ETGVTQSPTHLIKTRGQQVTLRCSSQSGHNTVSWYQQALGQGPQFIFQYYREEENGRGNFPPRFSGLQFPNYSSELNVNALELDDSALYLCASSFNGELFFGEGSRLTVL.

J is TRBJ2-7 and V is TRBV6-5; 7 positions match TRBD1. The CDR3 totals 13 residues. Germline V gene sequence: CDR1 MNHEY, CDR2 SVGAGI. Trimming removed 10 bases from V and 6 bases from J; junction bases left unmatched: 12. The CDR3 loop is CATYTGALSEQYF. The DNA for the CDR3 is TGTGCCACCTATACAGGGGCCCTCTCCGAGCAGTACTTC.

This clone occurred once. The gene calls are TRBV19 and TRBJ1-2, with 9 bases that match TRBD1. V trimming: 10 bases; J trimming: 7 bases; junction bases outside the gene matches: 7. CDR1 and CDR2 from the germline V gene are LNHDA and SQIVND (reference sequence). CDR3 length: 12 amino acids. CDR3 loop: CATRGQGFGYTF. The CDR3 region has the DNA TGTGCCACCCGGGGACAGGGCTTTGGCTACACCTTC.

This clone was detected only a few times. The chain is built from TRBV7-2 and TRBJ2-1, with D maybe TRBD2 (5 bases). The CDR3 runs to 13 residues. With 8 bases removed from V and 4 bases from J, the gap between germline ends came to 12 bases. CDR1 SGHTA and CDR2 FQGNSA come from the germline V gene. The CDR3 region has the DNA TGTGCCAGCGCATATCGGGGATACAATGAGCAGTTCTTC. Its protein product is CASAYRGYNEQFF. Looking up the rest from reference TRBV7-2 and TRBJ2-1 gives the full variable domain: GAGVSQSPSNKVTEKGKDVELRCDPISGHTALYWYRQSLGQGLEFLIYFQGNSAPDKSGLPSDRFSAERTGGSVSTLTIQRTQQEDSAVYLCASAYRGYNEQFFGPGTRLTVL.

The chain joins TRBV15 to TRBJ2-3; 9 positions agree with TRBD1. Looked up from germline, CDR1 is LNHNV and CDR2 is YYDKDF (reference sequence). V shed 8 bases, J shed 6 bases, and the junction held 12 bases outside the gene matches. The CDR3 has 15 amino acids. CDR3 residues: CATLNPGQGGDTQYF. In DNA, the CDR3 is TGTGCCACCCTAAACCCGGGACAGGGAGGGGATACGCAGTATTTT. Full variable domain (missing parts from reference TRBV15 and TRBJ2-3): DAMVIQNPRYQVTQFGKPVTLSCSQTLNHNVMYWYQQKSSQAPKLLFHYYDKDFNNEADTPDNFQSRRPNTSFCFLDIRSPGLGDTAMYLCATLNPGQGGDTQYFGPGTRLTVL.

The chain recombines TRBV5-1 with TRBJ1-1, with D unresolved. Germline loops: CDR1 SGHRS, CDR2 YFSETQ. The CDR3 sequence is 15 residues long. V lost 1 base to trimming and J lost 5 bases, with 15 bases between them. The CDR3 DNA follows: TGCGCCAGCAGCTTGTTGAGTAGCCGGGAGACTGAAGCTTTCTTT. It codes for CASSLLSSRETEAFF. Variable domain in full (rest from reference TRBV5-1 and TRBJ1-1): KAGVTQTPRYLIKTRGQQVTLSCSPISGHRSVSWYQQTPGQGLQFLFEYFSETQRNKGNFPGRFSGRQFSNSRSEMNVSTLELGDSALYLCASSLLSSRETEAFFGQGTRLTVV.

Only one count was recorded for this clone. The chain links TRBV5-8 to TRBJ2-5; D is unresolved. V was clipped by 2 bases and J by 5 bases, with 13 bases between them. The CDR3 has 14 residues. From germline, CDR1 is SGHTS and CDR2 YDEGEE. The CDR3 loop is CASSFRAARETQYF. CDR3 coding DNA: TGTGCCAGCAGCTTTCGTGCGGCTCGGGAGACCCAGTACTTC.

The chain joins TRBV10-3 to TRBJ2-6, with D possibly being TRBD2 (5 bases). CDR3 length: 16 amino acids. CDR1 is ENHRY and CDR2 is SYGVKD in the germline V gene. Deletions cut 5 bases from V and 2 bases from J, with 13 bases between. The CDR3 region has the DNA TGTGCCATCAGTTCTCCGGGGATAGCTGGGGCCAACGTCCTGACTTTC. Its translation is CAISSPGIAGANVLTF.

The J gene is TRBJ1-1, the V gene TRBV5-1; D is ambiguous. The CDR3 has 13 residues. Germline V gene sequence: CDR1 SGHRS, CDR2 YFSETQ. The V and J ends lost 3 bases and 1 base respectively, with 7 bases between them. The CDR3 loop is CASSYRENTEAFF. CDR3 DNA sequence: TGCGCCAGCAGCTACAGAGAGAACACTGAAGCTTTCTTT.